These 9 T cell receptor beta chains were sequenced from one sample in a study of OX40 agonist ivuxolimab in advanced cancers. Libraries were prepared by immunoSEQ multiplex PCR; TCRdb keeps only in-frame clonotypes and omits some of them. The sample lists 74,000 or so clones; 90% to 95% were seen once. Source: CD4+ or CD8+ T cells sorted from blood, taken in a trial of the OX40 agonist ivuxolimab. The receptors shown here come from an adult with an advanced solid tumor such as melanoma, head and neck, liver or kidney cancer.

The gene calls are TRBV9 and TRBJ1-4; TRBD1 matches 7 bases. From germline, CDR1 is SGDLS and CDR2 YYNGEE. The V gene end was trimmed by 0 bases and the J gene end by 0 bases; junction bases not matched to a gene: 5. The CDR3 spans 17 residues. This CDR3 reads CASSVGAGGTTNEKLFF. CDR3 nucleotides: TGTGCCAGCAGCGTAGGTGCAGGGGGGACAACTAATGAAAAACTGTTTTTT.

The chain is built from TRBV7-6 and TRBJ2-7; D gene ambiguous. Germline CDR1 and CDR2: SGHVS and FNYEAQ. V was clipped by 3 bases and J by 1 base, with 7 bases between them. This CDR3 has 13 amino acids. CDR3 nucleotide sequence: TGTGCCAGCAGCTTGGGCAATTCCTACGAGCAGTACTTC. Its translation: CASSLGNSYEQYF.

The chain has TRBV11-2 and TRBJ2-7; TRBD1 matches at 8 bases. V lost 5 bases and J lost 3; bases outside the gene matches: 6. The germline V gene has CDR1 SGHAT and CDR2 FQNNGV. The CDR3 has 14 amino acids. DNA of the CDR3: TGTGCCAGCAGCCCCGGACAGGGAGTCTACGAGCAGTACTTC. This codes for CASSPGQGVYEQYF.

The genes are TRBV7-2 and TRBJ2-3, with no clear D. CDR1 SGHTA and CDR2 FQGNSA come from the germline V gene. This CDR3 has 12 amino acids. V lost 5 bases, J lost 5 bases, and 8 bases lay in between. The chain's CDR3 is CASSPTLDTQYF. The DNA for the CDR3 is TGTGCCAGCAGCCCGACACTAGATACGCAGTATTTT.

The V gene is TRBV6-6, the J gene TRBJ1-6, with D unresolved. V lost 6 bases and J 10 bases, leaving 10 bases between the germline ends. CDR3 size: 12 residues. Germline V gives CDR1 MNHNY, CDR2 SVGAGI (reference sequence). CDR3: CASSVPDSPLHF. In DNA form, the CDR3 reads TGTGCCAGCAGCGTGCCTGACTCACCCCTCCACTTT.

DNA of the CDR3: TGCGCCAGCAGCCAGGGACTAGCGCAAACCTACAATGAGCAGTTCTTC. Translated, it gives CASSQGLAQTYNEQFF. The genes are TRBV4-3 and TRBJ2-1; 10 positions agree with TRBD2. The CDR3 sequence is 16 residues long. V was pared by 3 bases and J by 2 bases, with 4 bases of the junction left unmatched. The germline gives CDR1 LGHNA, CDR2 YSLEER.

DNA for the CDR3: TGCGCCAGCAGATTCAGGCCAAACTATGGCTACACCTTC. It encodes CASRFRPNYGYTF. V usage is TRBV23-1 and J usage is TRBJ1-2, with D uncertain. TRBV23-1 is sorted into the ORF group, with uncertain function. V shed 6 bases and J shed 2 bases, with 10 bases lying between them. The CDR3 covers 13 residues.

This clone was found a few times. The V gene is TRBV6-1, the J gene TRBJ2-1, with 9 positions matching TRBD1. This CDR3 contains 15 residues. Germline CDR1 and CDR2: MNHNS and SASEGT. J gave up 6 bases and V 7 bases, and 10 bases lay outside the gene matches. The CDR3 bases are TGTGCCAGCATTCCTCCGGGACAGGGCTCCAATGAGCAGTTCTTC. The encoded protein is CASIPPGQGSNEQFF.

J is TRBJ1-6 and V is TRBV10-3; 8 nucleotides match TRBD1. CDR1 is ENHRY, CDR2 SYGVKD, per germline. CDR3 length: 17 amino acids. The junction had 15 bases not matched to a gene; V was cut back by 4 bases and J by 10 bases. CDR3 sequence: CAISAAPGGTGQSPLHF. CDR3 DNA sequence: TGTGCCATCAGTGCGGCCCCCGGTGGGACAGGCCAATCACCCCTCCACTTT.